A single sample gave rise to the 10 T cell receptor beta chains below, sequenced in a study of cytomegalovirus exposure and HLA in healthy donors. Clones were read by immunoSEQ multiplex PCR, and TCRdb kept only the in-frame ones, dropping some. The profile shows about 400,000 clones, approximately 90% of them singletons. Material: PBMCs. These receptors originate from a woman under 30 in good health and CMV-seronegative.

This clone was seen more than once but under ten times. J is TRBJ2-7 and V is TRBV4-1; 11 bases are shared with TRBD1. The CDR3 sequence is 16 residues long. Trimming removed 3 bases from V and 3 bases from J; junction bases left unmatched: 7. The germline V gene encodes CDR1 MGHRA and CDR2 YSYEKL. Here the CDR3 reads CASSHGEGTGGYEQYF. The CDR3 bases are TGCGCCAGCAGCCATGGTGAAGGGACAGGGGGCTACGAGCAGTACTTC.

This chain links TRBV4-1 with TRBJ1-1; weak D call: TRBD1 (6 bases). The CDR3 runs 14 residues. CDR1 is MGHRA and CDR2 is YSYEKL in the germline V gene. The ends were cut back, 6 bases at V and 0 bases at J, with 11 bases in the middle. The CDR3 DNA reads as TGCGCCAGCAGTCCGGACAGCATGAACACTGAAGCTTTCTTT. This sequence encodes CASSPDSMNTEAFF.

This rearrangement joins TRBV7-9 to TRBJ1-2; 7 nucleotides line up with TRBD1. Trimming at V came to 4 bases and at J to 4 bases, leaving 9 bases not matched to a gene. Germline V gene sequence: CDR1 SEHNR, CDR2 FQNEAQ (reference sequence). The CDR3 is 15 residues long. CDR3 protein: CASSSRTGTAYGYTF. The DNA of the CDR3 is TGTGCCAGCAGCTCCCGTACCGGGACAGCCTATGGCTACACCTTC.

A few counts support this clone. The chain combines TRBV28 with TRBJ1-1; possible D gene TRBD1, 6 bases. Trimming removed 1 base from V and 2 bases from J, with 11 bases in between. The CDR3 runs to 15 residues. Germline loops: CDR1 MDHEN, CDR2 SYDVKM. The CDR3 loop is CASSLFPGTNTEAFF. The CDR3 DNA sequence: TGTGCCAGCAGTTTATTCCCAGGGACAAACACTGAAGCTTTCTTT. The full variable domain, with the rest looked up from reference TRBV28 and TRBJ1-1, is DVKVTQSSRYLVKRTGEKVFLECVQDMDHENMFWYRQDPGLGLRLIYFSYDVKMKEKGDIPEGYSVSREKKERFSLILESASTNQTSMYLCASSLFPGTNTEAFFGQGTRLTVV.

The V call is TRBV28, the J call TRBJ1-2, with D maybe TRBD1 (5 bases). With 2 bases removed from V and 2 bases from J, the gap between germline ends came to 12 bases. This CDR3 has 15 residues. CDR1 and CDR2 (germline): MDHEN, SYDVKM. Here the CDR3 DNA reads TGTGCCAGCAGTTTACTGGCGGGGCGAAACTATGGCTACACCTTC. It specifies CASSLLAGRNYGYTF.

The rearrangement joins TRBV11-2 to TRBJ2-7; 9 bases align to TRBD2. This CDR3 is built from 15 residues. V lost 4 bases to trimming and J lost 5 bases; unmatched junction nucleotides: 9. The germline V gene has CDR1 SGHAT and CDR2 FQNNGV. The CDR3 loop is CASSSPRGRDNEQYF. The CDR3 nucleotides read TGTGCCAGCAGCTCCCCCCGCGGGAGGGATAACGAGCAGTACTTC. The full variable domain, with the rest looked up from reference TRBV11-2 and TRBJ2-7, is EAGVAQSPRYKIIEKRQSVAFWCNPISGHATLYWYQQILGQGPKLLIQFQNNGVVDDSQLPKDRFSAERLKGVDSTLKIQPAKLEDSAVYLCASSSPRGRDNEQYFGPGTRLTVT.

The chain couples TRBV7-9 to TRBJ2-7, with D possibly matching TRBD1 (5 bases). V was shortened by 5 bases and J by 2 bases, with 10 bases between the two germline ends. Germline-derived CDR1 and CDR2 are SEHNR and FQNEAQ (reference sequence). The CDR3 spans 13 residues. Written as DNA, the CDR3 is TGTGCCAGCAGCCATCGACAGACCTACGAGCAGTACTTC. This translates into CASSHRQTYEQYF.

The chain employs TRBV5-6 and TRBJ1-4; D call uncertain. Looked up from germline, CDR1 is SGHDT and CDR2 is YYEEEE. The CDR3 consists of 13 residues. The ends were cut back, 4 bases at V and 12 bases at J, with 16 bases in the middle. The CDR3 is CASSPRPPRELFF. The CDR3 DNA reads TGTGCCAGCAGCCCACGTCCGCCACGGGAACTGTTTTTT.

This clone turned up a few times. V usage is TRBV6-5 and J usage is TRBJ1-1; D is undetermined. This CDR3 spans 10 amino acids. V was pared by 10 bases and J by 5 bases, with 8 bases between. Germline loops: CDR1 MNHEY, CDR2 SVGAGI. The CDR3 sequence: CATWETEAFF. CDR3 nucleotide sequence: TGTGCCACCTGGGAGACTGAAGCTTTCTTT.

The chain links TRBV10-2 to TRBJ2-1; 9 bases map to TRBD2. CDR3 size: 13 residues. Germline V gives CDR1 WSHSY, CDR2 SAAADI. Trimming at V came to 6 bases and at J to 7 bases, leaving 4 bases not matched to a gene. CDR3 DNA sequence: TGCGCCAGCAGACTAGCGGGCCAAAATGAGCAGTTCTTC. Protein product: CASRLAGQNEQFF.